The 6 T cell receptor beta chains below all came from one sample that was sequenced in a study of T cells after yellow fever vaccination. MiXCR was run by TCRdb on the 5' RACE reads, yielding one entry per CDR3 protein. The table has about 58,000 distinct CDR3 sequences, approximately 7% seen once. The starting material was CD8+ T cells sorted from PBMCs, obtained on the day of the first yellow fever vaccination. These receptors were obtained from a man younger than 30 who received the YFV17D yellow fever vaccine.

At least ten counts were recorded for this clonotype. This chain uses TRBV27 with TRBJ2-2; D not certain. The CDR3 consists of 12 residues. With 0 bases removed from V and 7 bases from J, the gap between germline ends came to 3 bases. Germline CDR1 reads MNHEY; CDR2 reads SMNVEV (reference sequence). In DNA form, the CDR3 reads TGTGCCAGCAGTTTATCGGGCGGGGAGCTGTTTTTT. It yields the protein CASSLSGGELFF.

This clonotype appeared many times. The CDR3 loop is CASSPQRGVSGPNEQFF. The CDR3 nucleotides read TGTGCCAGCAGTCCCCAGAGGGGAGTCAGCGGGCCCAATGAGCAGTTCTTC. The chain employs TRBV12-3 or TRBV12-4 and TRBJ2-1; a possible D gene is TRBD2 (6 bases). V was pared by 5 bases and J by 6 bases, with 23 bases between. The CDR3 consists of 17 residues.

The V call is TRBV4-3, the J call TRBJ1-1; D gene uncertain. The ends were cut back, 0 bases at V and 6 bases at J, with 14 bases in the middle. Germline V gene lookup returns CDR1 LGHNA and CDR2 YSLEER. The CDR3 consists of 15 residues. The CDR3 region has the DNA TGCGCCAGCAGCCAAGACTTAGGACGCCACGCTGAAGCTTTCTTT. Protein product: CASSQDLGRHAEAFF.

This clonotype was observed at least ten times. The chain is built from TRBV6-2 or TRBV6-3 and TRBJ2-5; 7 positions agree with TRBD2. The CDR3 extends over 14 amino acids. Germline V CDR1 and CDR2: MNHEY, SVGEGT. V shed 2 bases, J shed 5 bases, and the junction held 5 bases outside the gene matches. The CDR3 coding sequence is TGTGCCAGCAGTTACCGCGGCGGGGGTGAGACCCAGTACTTC. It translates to CASSYRGGGETQYF.

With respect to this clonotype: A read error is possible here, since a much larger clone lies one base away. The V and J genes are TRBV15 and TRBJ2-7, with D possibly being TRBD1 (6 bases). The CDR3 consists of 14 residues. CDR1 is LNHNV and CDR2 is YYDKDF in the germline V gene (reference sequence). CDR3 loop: CATSRNRESYDQYF. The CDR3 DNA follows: TGTGCCACCAGCCGAAACAGGGAATCCTACGATCAGTACTTC.

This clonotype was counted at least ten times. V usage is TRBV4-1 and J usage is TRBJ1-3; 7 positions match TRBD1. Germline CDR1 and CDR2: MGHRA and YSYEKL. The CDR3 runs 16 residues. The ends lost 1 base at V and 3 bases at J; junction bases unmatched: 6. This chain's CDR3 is CASSQGLGGGGNTIYF. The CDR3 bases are TGCGCCAGCAGCCAAGGATTAGGGGGCGGTGGAAACACCATATATTTT.